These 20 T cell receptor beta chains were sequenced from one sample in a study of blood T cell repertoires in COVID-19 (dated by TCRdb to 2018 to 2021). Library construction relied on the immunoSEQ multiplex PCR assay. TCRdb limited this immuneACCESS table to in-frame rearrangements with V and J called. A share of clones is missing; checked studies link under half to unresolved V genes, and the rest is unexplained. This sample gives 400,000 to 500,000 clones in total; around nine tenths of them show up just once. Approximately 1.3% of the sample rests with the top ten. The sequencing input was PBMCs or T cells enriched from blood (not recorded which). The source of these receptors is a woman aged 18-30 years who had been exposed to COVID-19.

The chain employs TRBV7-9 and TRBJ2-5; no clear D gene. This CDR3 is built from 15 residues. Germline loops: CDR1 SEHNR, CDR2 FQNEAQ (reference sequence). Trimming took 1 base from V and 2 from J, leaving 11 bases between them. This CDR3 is CASSLGLNLQETQYF. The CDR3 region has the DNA TGTGCCAGCAGCTTAGGACTGAACCTACAAGAGACCCAGTACTTC. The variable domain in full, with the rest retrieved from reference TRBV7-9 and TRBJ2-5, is DTGVSQNPRHKITKRGQNVTFRCDPISEHNRLYWYRQTLGQGPEFLTYFQNEAQLEKSRLLSDRFSAERPKGSFSTLEIQRTEQGDSAMYLCASSLGLNLQETQYFGPGTRLLVL.

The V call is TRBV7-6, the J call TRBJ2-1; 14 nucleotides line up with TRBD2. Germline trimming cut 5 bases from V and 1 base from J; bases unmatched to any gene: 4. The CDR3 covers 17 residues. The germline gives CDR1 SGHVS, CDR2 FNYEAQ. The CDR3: CASSDGLAGGSYNEQFF. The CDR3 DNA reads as TGTGCCAGCAGCGACGGACTAGCGGGAGGATCCTACAATGAGCAGTTCTTC. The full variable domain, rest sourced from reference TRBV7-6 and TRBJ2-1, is GAGVSQSPRYKVTKRGQDVALRCDPISGHVSLYWYRQALGQGPEFLTYFNYEAQQDKSGLPNDRFSAERPEGSISTLTIQRTEQRDSAMYRCASSDGLAGGSYNEQFFGPGTRLTVL.

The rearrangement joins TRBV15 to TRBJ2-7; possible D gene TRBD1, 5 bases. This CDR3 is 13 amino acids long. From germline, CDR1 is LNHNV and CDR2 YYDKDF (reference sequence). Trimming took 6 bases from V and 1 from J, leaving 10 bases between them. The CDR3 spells CATSRQGSYEQYF. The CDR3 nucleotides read TGTGCCACCAGTCGGCAGGGATCCTACGAGCAGTACTTC.

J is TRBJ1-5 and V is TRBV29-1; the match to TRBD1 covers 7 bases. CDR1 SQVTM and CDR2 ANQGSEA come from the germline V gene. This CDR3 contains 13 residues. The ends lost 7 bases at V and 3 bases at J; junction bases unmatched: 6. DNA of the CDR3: TGCAGCGGCGCCGGACAGGTCAATCAGCCCCAGCATTTT. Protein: CSGAGQVNQPQHF.

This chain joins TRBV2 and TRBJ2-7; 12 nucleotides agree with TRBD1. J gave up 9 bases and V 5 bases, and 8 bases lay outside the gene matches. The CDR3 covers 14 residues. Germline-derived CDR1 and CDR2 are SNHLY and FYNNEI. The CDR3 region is CASSSRDRGRWQYF. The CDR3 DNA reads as TGTGCCAGCAGTTCCCGGGACAGGGGGCGTTGGCAGTACTTC. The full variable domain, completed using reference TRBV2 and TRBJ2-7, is EPEVTQTPSHQVTQMGQEVILRCVPISNHLYFYWYRQILGQKVEFLVSFYNNEISEKSEIFDDQFSVERPDGSNFTLKIRSTKLEDSAMYFCASSSRDRGRWQYFGPGTRLTVT.

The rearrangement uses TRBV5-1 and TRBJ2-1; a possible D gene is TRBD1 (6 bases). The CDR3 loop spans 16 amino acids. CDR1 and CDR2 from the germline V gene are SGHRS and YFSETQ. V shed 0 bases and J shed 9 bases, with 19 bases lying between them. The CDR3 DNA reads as TGCGCCAGCAGCTTGGTTTCCACCGGGACAATGAGTGAGCAGTTCTTC. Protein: CASSLVSTGTMSEQFF.

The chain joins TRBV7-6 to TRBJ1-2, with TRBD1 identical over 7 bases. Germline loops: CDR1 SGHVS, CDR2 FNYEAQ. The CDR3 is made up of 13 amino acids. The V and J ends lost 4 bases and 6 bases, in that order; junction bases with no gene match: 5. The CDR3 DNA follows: TGTGCCAGCAGCTCGTACAGGGGAAATGGCTACACCTTC. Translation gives CASSSYRGNGYTF.

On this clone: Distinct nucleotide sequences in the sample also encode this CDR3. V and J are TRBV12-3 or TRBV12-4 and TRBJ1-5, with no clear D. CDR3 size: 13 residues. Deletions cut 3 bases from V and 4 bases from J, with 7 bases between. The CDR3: CASSFLGNQPQHF. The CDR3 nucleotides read TGTGCCAGCAGTTTCCTCGGTAATCAGCCCCAGCATTTT.

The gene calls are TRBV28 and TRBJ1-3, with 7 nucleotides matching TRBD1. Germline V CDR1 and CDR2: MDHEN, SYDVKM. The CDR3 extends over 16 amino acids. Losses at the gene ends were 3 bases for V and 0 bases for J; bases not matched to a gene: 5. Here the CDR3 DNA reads TGTGCCAGCAGTTTCACGGGACAGAGCTCTGGAAACACCATATATTTT. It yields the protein CASSFTGQSSGNTIYF.

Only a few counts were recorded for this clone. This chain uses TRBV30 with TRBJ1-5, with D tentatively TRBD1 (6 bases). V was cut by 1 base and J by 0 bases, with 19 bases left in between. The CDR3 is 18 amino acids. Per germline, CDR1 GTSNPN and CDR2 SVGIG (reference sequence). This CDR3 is CAWSGYIPTGLSNQPQHF. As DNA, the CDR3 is TGTGCCTGGAGTGGATATATTCCGACAGGACTTAGCAATCAGCCCCAGCATTTT. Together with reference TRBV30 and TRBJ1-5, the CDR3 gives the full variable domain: SQTIHQWPATLVQPVGSPLSLECTVEGTSNPNLYWYRQAAGRGLQLLFYSVGIGQISSEVPQNLSASRPQDRQFILSSKKLLLSDSGFYLCAWSGYIPTGLSNQPQHFGDGTRLSIL.

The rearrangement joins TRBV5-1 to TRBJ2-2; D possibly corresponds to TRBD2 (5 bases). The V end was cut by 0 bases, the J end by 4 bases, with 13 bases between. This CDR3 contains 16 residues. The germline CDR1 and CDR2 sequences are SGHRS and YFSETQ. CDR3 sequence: CASSLVEGAGTGELFF. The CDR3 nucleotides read TGCGCCAGCAGCTTGGTCGAGGGCGCGGGCACCGGGGAGCTGTTTTTT.

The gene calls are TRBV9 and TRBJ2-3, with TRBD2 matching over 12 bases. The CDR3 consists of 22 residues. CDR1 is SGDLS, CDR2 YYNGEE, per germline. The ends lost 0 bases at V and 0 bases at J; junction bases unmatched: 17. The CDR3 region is CASSVALRPTGLAGSSTDTQYF. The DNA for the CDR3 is TGTGCCAGCAGCGTAGCCCTAAGACCGACAGGACTAGCGGGGTCTAGCACAGATACGCAGTATTTT.

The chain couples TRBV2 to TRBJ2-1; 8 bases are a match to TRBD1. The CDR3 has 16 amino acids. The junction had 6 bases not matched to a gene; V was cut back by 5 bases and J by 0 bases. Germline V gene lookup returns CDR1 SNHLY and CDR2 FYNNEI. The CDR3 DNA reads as TGTGCCAGCAGTCTAGGACAGGGTCCCTCCTACAATGAGCAGTTCTTC. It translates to CASSLGQGPSYNEQFF.

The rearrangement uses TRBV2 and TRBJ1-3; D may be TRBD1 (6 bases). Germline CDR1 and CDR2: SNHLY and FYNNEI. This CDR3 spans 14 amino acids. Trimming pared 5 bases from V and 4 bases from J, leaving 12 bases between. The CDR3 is CASSLQGLGNTIYF. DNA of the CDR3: TGTGCCAGCAGTCTCCAGGGGTTAGGAAACACCATATATTTT.

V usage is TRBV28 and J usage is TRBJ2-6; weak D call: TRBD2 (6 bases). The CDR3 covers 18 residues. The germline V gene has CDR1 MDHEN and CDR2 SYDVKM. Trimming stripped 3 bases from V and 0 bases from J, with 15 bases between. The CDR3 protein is CASSLSGLVSSGANVLTF. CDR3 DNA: TGTGCCAGCAGTTTGTCGGGACTGGTTAGCTCTGGGGCCAACGTCCTGACTTTC.

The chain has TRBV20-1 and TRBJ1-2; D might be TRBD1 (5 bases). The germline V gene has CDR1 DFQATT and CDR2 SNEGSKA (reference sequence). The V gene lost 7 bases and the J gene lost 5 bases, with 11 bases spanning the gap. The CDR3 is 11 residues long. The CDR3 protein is CSVERGYGYTF. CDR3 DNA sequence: TGCAGTGTGGAAAGGGGATATGGCTACACCTTC.

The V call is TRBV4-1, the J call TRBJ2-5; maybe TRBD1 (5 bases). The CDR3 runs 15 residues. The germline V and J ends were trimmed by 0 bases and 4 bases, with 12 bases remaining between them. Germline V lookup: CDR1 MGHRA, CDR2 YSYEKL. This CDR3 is CASSQDRASGETQYF. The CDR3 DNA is TGCGCCAGCAGCCAAGACAGGGCTTCGGGAGAGACCCAGTACTTC.

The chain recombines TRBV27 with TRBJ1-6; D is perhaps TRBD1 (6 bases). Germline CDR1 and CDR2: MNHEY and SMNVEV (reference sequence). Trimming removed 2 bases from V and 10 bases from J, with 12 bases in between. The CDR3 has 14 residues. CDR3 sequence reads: CASSLNRVNSPLHF. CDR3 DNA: TGTGCCAGCAGTTTAAACAGGGTGAACTCACCCCTCCACTTT.

The CDR3 DNA is TGTGCCAGCAGCTTACACGTGACTAGGGAAACCAACGATACGCAGTATTTT. Protein product: CASSLHVTRETNDTQYF. The V gene is TRBV7-9, the J gene TRBJ2-3, with a tentative D call TRBD2 (6 bases). Trimming pared 2 bases from V and 6 bases from J, leaving 21 bases between. Germline V gene data show CDR1 as SEHNR and CDR2 as FQNEAQ (reference sequence). This CDR3 comprises 17 residues.

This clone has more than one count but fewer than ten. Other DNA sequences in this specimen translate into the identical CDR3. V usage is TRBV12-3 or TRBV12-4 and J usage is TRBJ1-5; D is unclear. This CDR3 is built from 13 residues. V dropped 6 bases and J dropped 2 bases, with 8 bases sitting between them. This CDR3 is CASSRGGNQPQHF. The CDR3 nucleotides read TGTGCCAGCAGCCGGGGAGGCAATCAGCCCCAGCATTTT.